Each of the 6 T cell receptor beta chains below was sequenced from the same sample in a study of post-analysis software for immune sequencing data. The study, taken as a whole, reports: About 5 TRBV segments occurring more often in patients than controls included TRBV5-6, TRBV5-1 and TRBV20-1.

No antigen has been assigned to these receptors. Unique molecular identifiers tagged the TCR beta cDNA libraries. One entry per CDR3 protein, called by TCRdb with MiXCR from the PCR reads. This table holds roughly 650,000 distinct CDR3 sequences, 55% to 60% found once. The sequencing sample was made of blood. Source of these receptors: a girl aged 2 to 9 with multiple sclerosis.

J is TRBJ1-2 and V is TRBV3-1; D is undetermined. The CDR3 spans 13 residues. Germline V lookup: CDR1 LGHDT, CDR2 YNNKEL (reference sequence). The ends were cut back, 3 bases at V and 1 base at J, with 6 bases in the middle. The CDR3 DNA follows: TGTGCCAGCAGCCAGGGCGATAACTATGGCTACACCTTC. It translates to CASSQGDNYGYTF.

This chain links TRBV12-5 with TRBJ2-7, with 8 bases fitting TRBD2. V lost 6 bases to trimming and J lost 0 bases; unmatched junction nucleotides: 13. Germline-derived CDR1 and CDR2 are LGHNT and FRNRAP. This CDR3 has 17 amino acids. This CDR3 is CASGSQLAEESSYEQYF. The CDR3 DNA follows: TGTGCTAGTGGCTCCCAACTAGCGGAGGAAAGCTCCTACGAGCAGTACTTC.

The rearrangement links TRBV29-1 to TRBJ2-2; the D gene is possibly TRBD2 (6 bases). The V gene's germline CDR1 is SQVTM and CDR2 ANQGSEA. V was trimmed by 4 bases and J by 6 bases, leaving 15 bases between them. This CDR3 has 14 residues. The CDR3 DNA reads as TGCAGCGTTGGCTCGGGAGTAGGTCCCGGGGAGCTGTTTTTT. It is translated as CSVGSGVGPGELFF.

V and J are TRBV5-8 and TRBJ1-5; D is perhaps TRBD1 (5 bases). Germline CDR1 reads SGHTS; CDR2 reads YDEGEE. V lost 3 bases and J 0 bases, leaving 16 bases between the germline ends. The CDR3 loop spans 17 amino acids. The CDR3 DNA reads as TGTGCCAGCAGCTCCCGGGGGTCTTCCGATAGCAATCAGCCCCAGCATTTT. It encodes CASSSRGSSDSNQPQHF.

CDR3 bases: TGTGCCAGCAGCACGGTAGCGGCCCTCCGAGAGACCCAGTACTTC. It specifies CASSTVAALRETQYF. This chain links TRBV6-5 with TRBJ2-5; D perhaps matches TRBD2 (6 bases). V was clipped by 6 bases and J by 4 bases, with 18 bases between them. The CDR3 contains 15 residues. Per germline, CDR1 MNHEY and CDR2 SVGAGI.

The gene calls are TRBV5-1 and TRBJ2-1; 10 bases fit TRBD2. Germline CDR1 SGHRS, CDR2 YFSETQ. This CDR3 spans 15 amino acids. The ends lost 3 bases at V and 9 bases at J; junction bases unmatched: 9. CDR3 loop: CASSSSGGFRSEQFF. The CDR3 region has the DNA TGCGCCAGCAGCTCTAGCGGGGGCTTTAGGAGTGAGCAGTTCTTC.